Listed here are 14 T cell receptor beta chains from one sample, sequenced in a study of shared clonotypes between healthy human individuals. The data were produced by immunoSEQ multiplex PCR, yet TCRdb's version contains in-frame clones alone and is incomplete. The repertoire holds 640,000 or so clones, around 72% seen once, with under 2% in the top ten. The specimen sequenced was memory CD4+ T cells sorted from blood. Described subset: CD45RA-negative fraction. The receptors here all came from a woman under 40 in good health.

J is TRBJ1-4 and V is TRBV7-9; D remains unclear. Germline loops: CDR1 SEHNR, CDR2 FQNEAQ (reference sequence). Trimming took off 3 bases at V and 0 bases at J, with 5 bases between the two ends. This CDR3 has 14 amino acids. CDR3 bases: TGTGCCAGCAGCTTCGGGACAACTAATGAAAAACTGTTTTTT. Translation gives CASSFGTTNEKLFF.

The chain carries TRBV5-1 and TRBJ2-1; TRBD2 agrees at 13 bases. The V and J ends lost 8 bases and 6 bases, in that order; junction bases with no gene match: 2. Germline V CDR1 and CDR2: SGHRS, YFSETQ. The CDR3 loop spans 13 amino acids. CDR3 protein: CASRTSGSNEQFF. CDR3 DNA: TGCGCCAGTCGGACTAGCGGGAGCAATGAGCAGTTCTTC.

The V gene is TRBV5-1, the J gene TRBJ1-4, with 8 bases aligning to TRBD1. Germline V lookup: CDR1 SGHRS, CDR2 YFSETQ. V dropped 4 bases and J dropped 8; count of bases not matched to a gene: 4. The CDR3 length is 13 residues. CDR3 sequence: CASSPRTGEKLFF. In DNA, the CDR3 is TGCGCCAGCAGCCCTCGGACAGGGGAAAAACTGTTTTTT.

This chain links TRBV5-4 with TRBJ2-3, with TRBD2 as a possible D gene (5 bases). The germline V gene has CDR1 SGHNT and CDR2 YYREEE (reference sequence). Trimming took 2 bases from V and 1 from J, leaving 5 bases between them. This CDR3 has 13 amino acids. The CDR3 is CASSFGGTDTQYF. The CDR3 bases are TGTGCCAGCAGCTTCGGGGGCACAGATACGCAGTATTTT.

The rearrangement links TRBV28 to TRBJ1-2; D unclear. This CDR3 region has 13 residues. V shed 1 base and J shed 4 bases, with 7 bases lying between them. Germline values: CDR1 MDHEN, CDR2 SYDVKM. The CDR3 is CASSLLVSYGYTF. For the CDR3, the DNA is TGTGCCAGCAGTTTATTGGTTTCCTATGGCTACACCTTC.

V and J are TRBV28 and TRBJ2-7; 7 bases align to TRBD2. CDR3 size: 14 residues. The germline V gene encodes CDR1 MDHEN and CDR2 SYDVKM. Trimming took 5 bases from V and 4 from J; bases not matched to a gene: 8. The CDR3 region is CASSQAGSGYEQYF. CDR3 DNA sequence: TGTGCCAGCAGTCAAGCGGGATCTGGGTACGAGCAGTACTTC.

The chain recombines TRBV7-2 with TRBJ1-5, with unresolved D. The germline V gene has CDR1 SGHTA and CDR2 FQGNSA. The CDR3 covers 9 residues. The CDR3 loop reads CILCQPQHF. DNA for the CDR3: TGTATACTCTGTCAGCCCCAGCATTTT.

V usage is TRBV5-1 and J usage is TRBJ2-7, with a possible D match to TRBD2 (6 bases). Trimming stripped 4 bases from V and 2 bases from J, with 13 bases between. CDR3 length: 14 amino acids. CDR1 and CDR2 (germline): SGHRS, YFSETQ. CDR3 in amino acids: CASSQTGTPYEQYF. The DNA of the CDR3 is TGCGCCAGCAGCCAAACCGGGACTCCCTACGAGCAGTACTTC.

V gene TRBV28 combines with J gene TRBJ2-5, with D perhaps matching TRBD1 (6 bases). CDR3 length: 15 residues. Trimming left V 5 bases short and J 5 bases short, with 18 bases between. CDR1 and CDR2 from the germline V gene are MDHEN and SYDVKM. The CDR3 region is CASSPPSTGRETQYF. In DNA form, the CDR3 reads TGTGCCAGCAGTCCCCCGTCGACAGGAAGGGAGACCCAGTACTTC.

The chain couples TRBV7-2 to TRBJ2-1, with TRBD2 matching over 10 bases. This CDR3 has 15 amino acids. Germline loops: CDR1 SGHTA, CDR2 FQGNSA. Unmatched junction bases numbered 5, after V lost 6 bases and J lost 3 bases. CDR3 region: CASSSSGSHYNEQFF. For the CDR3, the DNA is TGTGCCAGCAGTTCTAGCGGGAGCCACTACAATGAGCAGTTCTTC.

CDR3 DNA: TGCGCCAGCAGTGCGGGGACTAGCTCCTACAATGAGCAGTTCTTC. This gives the protein CASSAGTSSYNEQFF. The chain is built from TRBV10-2 and TRBJ2-1; 8 bases map to TRBD2. CDR3 length: 15 residues. The germline CDR1 and CDR2 sequences are WSHSY and SAAADI. The junction had 2 bases not matched to a gene; V was cut back by 4 bases and J by 0 bases.

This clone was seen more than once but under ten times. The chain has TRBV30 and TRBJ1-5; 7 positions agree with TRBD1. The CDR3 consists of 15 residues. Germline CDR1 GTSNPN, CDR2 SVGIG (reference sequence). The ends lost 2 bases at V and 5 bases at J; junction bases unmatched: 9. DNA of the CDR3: TGTGCCTGGAGTACGCCGGACAGGTACTATCAGCCCCAGCATTTT. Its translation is CAWSTPDRYYQPQHF.

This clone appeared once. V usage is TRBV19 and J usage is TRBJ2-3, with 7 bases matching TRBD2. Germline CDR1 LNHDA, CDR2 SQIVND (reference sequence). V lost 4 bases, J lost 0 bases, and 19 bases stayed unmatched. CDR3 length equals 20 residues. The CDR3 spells CASSTPRGRGVGISTDTQYF. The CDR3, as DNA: TGTGCCAGTAGTACCCCACGCGGGAGAGGGGTGGGGATTAGCACAGATACGCAGTATTTT.

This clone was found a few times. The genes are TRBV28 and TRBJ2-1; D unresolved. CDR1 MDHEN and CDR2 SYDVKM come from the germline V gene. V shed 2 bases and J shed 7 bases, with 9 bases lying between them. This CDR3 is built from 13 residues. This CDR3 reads CASSLPVVNEQFF. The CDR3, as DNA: TGTGCCAGCAGTTTACCGGTGGTAAATGAGCAGTTCTTC.